Given below is one TCR beta chain in context. Its cognate antigen is unknown. These patients, aged 18 to 65, had recently diagnosed hyperthyroidism lasting under 2 months. Every diagnosis used clinical symptoms, serum thyroxine and TRAb, thyroid ultrasound and orbital computed tomography. The record originates from a study of T cells in Graves' hyperthyroidism and ophthalmopathy. The V end lost 8 bases, the J end lost 3 bases, and 17 bases lay between the germline ends. Germline CDR1 and CDR2: SQVTM and ANQGSEA. The CDR3 has 13 amino acids. Study observations and caveats: Ophthalmopathy got predicted by the model a median around 6.8 months before its onset. Ophthalmopathy stood apart from stable hyperthyroidism in a 13 V-J model.

There were TCR beta CDR3 regions amplified from RNA transcripts. HTBI primers drove first-round RT-PCR of the TCR CDR3. MiXCR was run by TCRdb on the multiplex PCR reads, yielding one entry per CDR3 protein. The sample includes hundreds of thousands of distinct CDR3 sequences, 38% seen only once; the top ten take roughly 8.3%. The source is a young man with Graves' hyperthyroidism. Sample: blood. This chain links TRBV29-1 with TRBJ2-7, with D possibly matching TRBD1 (5 bases). The CDR3 here is CSQGLGRSYEQYF. CDR3 bases: TGCAGCCAGGGCCTCGGACGGAGCTACGAGCAGTACTTC.